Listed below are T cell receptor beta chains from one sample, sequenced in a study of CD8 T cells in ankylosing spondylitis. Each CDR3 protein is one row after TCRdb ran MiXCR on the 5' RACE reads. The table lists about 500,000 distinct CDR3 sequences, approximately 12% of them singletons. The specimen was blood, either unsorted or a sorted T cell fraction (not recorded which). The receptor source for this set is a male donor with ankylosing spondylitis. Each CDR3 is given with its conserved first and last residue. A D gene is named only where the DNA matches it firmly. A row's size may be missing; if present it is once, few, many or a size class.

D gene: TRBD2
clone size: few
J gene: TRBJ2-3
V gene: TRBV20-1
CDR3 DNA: TGCAGTGCTCCCGGGACTAGCGGGAGGGCCCCCACAGATACGCAGTATTTT
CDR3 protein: CSAPGTSGRAPTDTQYF

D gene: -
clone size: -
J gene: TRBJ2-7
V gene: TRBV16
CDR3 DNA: TGTGCCAGCAGCCAAATACTGCCACCCTACGAGCAGTACTTC
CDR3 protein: CASSQILPPYEQYF

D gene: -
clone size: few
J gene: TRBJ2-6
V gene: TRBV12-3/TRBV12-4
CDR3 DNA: TGTGCCAGCAGACCTGGGGGCTCTGGGGCCAACGTCCTGACTTTC
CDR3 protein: CASRPGGSGANVLTF

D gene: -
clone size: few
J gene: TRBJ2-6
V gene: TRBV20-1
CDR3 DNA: TGCAGTGCTAGAGGGGGGGCCAACGTCCTGACTTTC
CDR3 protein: CSARGGANVLTF

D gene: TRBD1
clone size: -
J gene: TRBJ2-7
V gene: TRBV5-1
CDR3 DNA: TGCGCCAGCAGCTTGGGACCGACAGGGGGCTACGAGCAGTACTTC
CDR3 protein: CASSLGPTGGYEQYF

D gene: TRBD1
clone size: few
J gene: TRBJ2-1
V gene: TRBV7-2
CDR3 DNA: TGTGCCAGCAGCTCCCAGCTTGGGACAGGGGGCTCGAATGAGCAGTTCTTC
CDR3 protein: CASSSQLGTGGSNEQFF

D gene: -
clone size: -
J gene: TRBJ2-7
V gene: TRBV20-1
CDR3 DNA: TGCAGTGTTCAGGGTTGGGAGTACGAGCAGTACTTC
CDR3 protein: CSVQGWEYEQYF

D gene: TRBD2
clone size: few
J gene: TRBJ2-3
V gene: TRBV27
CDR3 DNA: TGTGCCAGCAGTTTATTGGCTAGCGGGAGTACAGATACGCAGTATTTT
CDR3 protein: CASSLLASGSTDTQYF

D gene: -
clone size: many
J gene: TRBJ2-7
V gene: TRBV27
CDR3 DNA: TGTGCCAGCAGTTCACTCGGAGGGACGCGGGTGCACTACGAGCAGTACTTC
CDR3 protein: CASSSLGGTRVHYEQYF

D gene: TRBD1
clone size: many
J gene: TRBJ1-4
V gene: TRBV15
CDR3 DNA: TGTGCCACCAGCAGAGAGCTCAGGGGGTATGAAAAACTGTTTTTT
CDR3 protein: CATSRELRGYEKLFF

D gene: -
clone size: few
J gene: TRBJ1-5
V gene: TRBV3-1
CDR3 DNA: TGTGCCAGCAGCCTCAAAGCGGGGGTTCAGCCCCAGCATTTT
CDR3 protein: CASSLKAGVQPQHF

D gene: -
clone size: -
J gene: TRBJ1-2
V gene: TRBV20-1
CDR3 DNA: TGCAGTGCTACAACAGGGTTGGACTATGGCTACACCTTC
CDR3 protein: CSATTGLDYGYTF

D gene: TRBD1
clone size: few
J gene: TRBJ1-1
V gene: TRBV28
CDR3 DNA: TGTGCCAGCAGTTTATATGGGGGACAGGGCCCCCCTGAAGCTTTCTTT
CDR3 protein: CASSLYGGQGPPEAFF

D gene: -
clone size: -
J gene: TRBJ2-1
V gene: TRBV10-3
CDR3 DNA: TGTGCCATCAAGGCTAGCCCCTCCTACAATGAGCAGTTCTTC
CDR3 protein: CAIKASPSYNEQFF

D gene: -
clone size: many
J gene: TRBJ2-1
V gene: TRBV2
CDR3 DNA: TGTGCCAGCAGTGATTCCGGGAGCGTGGACAATGAGCAGTTCTTC
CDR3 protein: CASSDSGSVDNEQFF

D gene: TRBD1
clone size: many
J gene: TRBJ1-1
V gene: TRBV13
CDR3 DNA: TGTGCCAGCAGCTTACAGGGGGGATCGTGGAACACTGAAGCTTTCTTT
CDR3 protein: CASSLQGGSWNTEAFF

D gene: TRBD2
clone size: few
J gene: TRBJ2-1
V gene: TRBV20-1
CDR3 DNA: TGCAGTGCTACACTAGCGGGAGGGAAGTCCTACAATGAGCAGTTCTTC
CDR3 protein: CSATLAGGKSYNEQFF

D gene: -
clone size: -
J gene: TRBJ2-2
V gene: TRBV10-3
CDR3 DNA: TGTGCCATCAGTAGTAAAGACACCGGGGAGCTGTTTTTT
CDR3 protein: CAISSKDTGELFF

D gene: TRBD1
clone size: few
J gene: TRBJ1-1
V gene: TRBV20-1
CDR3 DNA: TGCAGTGCTATGACAGGGATGTCGAACACTGAAGCTTTCTTT
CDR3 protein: CSAMTGMSNTEAFF

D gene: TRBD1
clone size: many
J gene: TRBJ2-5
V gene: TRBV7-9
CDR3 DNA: TGTGCCAGCAGCTTTCGAGACAGGGGGCAAGAGACCCAGTACTTC
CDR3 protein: CASSFRDRGQETQYF

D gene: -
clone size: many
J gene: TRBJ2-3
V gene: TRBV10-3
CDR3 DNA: TGTGCCATCAGTGTGAACAGCCCAGATACGCAGTATTTT
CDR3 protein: CAISVNSPDTQYF

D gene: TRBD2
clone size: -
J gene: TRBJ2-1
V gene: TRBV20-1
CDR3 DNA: TGCAGTGCTAGCGGGAGGGATGGGAATGAGCAGTTCTTC
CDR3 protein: CSASGRDGNEQFF

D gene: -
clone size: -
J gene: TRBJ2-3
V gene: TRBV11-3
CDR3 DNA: TGTGCCAGCAGCGTCTCTTCGGGGAGGACAGATACGCAGTATTTT
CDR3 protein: CASSVSSGRTDTQYF

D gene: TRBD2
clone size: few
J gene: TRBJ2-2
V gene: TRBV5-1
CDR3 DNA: TGCGCCAGCAGGTATCAAACCGGGACTAGCGGGACTTTCACCGGGGAGCTGTTTTTT
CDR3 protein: CASRYQTGTSGTFTGELFF

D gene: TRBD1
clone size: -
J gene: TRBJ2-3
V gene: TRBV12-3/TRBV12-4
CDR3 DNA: TGTGCCAGCAGGGCAGGGGGCTTGGGCACAGATACGCAGTATTTT
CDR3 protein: CASRAGGLGTDTQYF

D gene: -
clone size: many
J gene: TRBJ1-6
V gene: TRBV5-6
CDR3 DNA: TGTGCCAGCAGCTTGGGACGGGGAAATTCACCCCTCCACTTT
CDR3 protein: CASSLGRGNSPLHF

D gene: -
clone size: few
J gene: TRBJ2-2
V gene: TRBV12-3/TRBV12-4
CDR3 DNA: TGTGCCAGCAGTCGGACGAACACCGGGGAGCTGTTTTTT
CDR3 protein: CASSRTNTGELFF